This T cell receptor (beta chain) stems from a study of technical replicates of blood from several donors. Produced via immunoSEQ multiplex PCR; TCRdb's table is partial and in-frame only. Of tens of thousands of clones in the sample, 90% to 95% were seen once. CDR1 and CDR2 (germline): SEHNR, FQNEAQ (reference sequence). J lost 5 bases, V lost 4 bases, and 10 bases had no gene match. CDR3 length: 18 amino acids. This clonotype was obtained from a human donor in good health. Some clones in this sample may be carry-over from other donors' samples. Material: PBMCs. The chain couples TRBV7-9 to TRBJ2-1, with 14 bases identical to TRBD2. In DNA form, the CDR3 reads TGTGCCAGCAGCTCCCGGGACGAGGGACTAGCGGGGGACAATGAGCAGTTCTTC. It specifies CASSSRDEGLAGDNEQFF. Looking up the rest from reference TRBV7-9 and TRBJ2-1 gives the full variable domain: DTGVSQNPRHKITKRGQNVTFRCDPISEHNRLYWYRQTLGQGPEFLTYFQNEAQLEKSRLLSDRFSAERPKGSFSTLEIQRTEQGDSAMYLCASSSRDEGLAGDNEQFFGPGTRLTVL.